The 10 T cell receptor beta chains in this list originate from one sample, sequenced in a study of CD8+ T cells in alopecia areata. In each case, RNA was isolated and then reverse transcribed into cDNA as the sequencing template. The repertoire was sequenced with immunoSEQ multiplex PCR; TCRdb's copy has only in-frame clones and lacks some. Seen here are some 160,000 clones, about three fifths observed once, and the top ten hold 35% to 45%. The sample comprised CD8+ T cells sorted from blood. These receptors all come from a human donor in good health.

The chain uses TRBV10-1 and TRBJ2-2, with a weak D call TRBD2 (7 bases). Trimming took 10 bases from V and 3 from J, leaving 21 bases between them. From germline, CDR1 is WNHNN and CDR2 SYGVQD (reference sequence). The CDR3 is made up of 16 amino acids. CDR3 DNA: TGCGCCACCCTATCTGAGGGGGGGCGCGACACCGGGGAGCTGTTTTTT. It encodes CATLSEGGRDTGELFF.

The rearrangement links TRBV13 to TRBJ2-1, with D possibly TRBD2 on 6 matching bases. This CDR3 contains 14 residues. Germline V gives CDR1 PRHDT, CDR2 FYEKMQ (reference sequence). Trimming removed 7 bases from V and 0 bases from J, with 10 bases in between. The CDR3, as DNA: TGTGCCAGCAACCTCGGGAGCTCCTACAATGAGCAGTTCTTC. Protein: CASNLGSSYNEQFF.

This sequence joins TRBV7-8 and TRBJ1-4, with a weak D call TRBD1 (5 bases). V was clipped by 2 bases and J by 0 bases, with 7 bases between them. CDR3 length: 15 residues. The germline V gene has CDR1 SGHVS and CDR2 FQNEAQ. CDR3 in amino acids: CASSLIGATNEKLFF. The CDR3 DNA follows: TGTGCCAGCAGCTTAATAGGGGCAACTAATGAAAAACTGTTTTTT.

The rearrangement joins TRBV7-8 to TRBJ2-1, with a tentative D call TRBD2 (5 bases). Germline CDR1 and CDR2: SGHVS and FQNEAQ. This CDR3 has 15 residues. V was clipped by 4 bases and J by 7 bases, with 17 bases between them. Here the CDR3 DNA reads TGTGCCAGCAGCTCTCGGTCCGACTATACTAATGAGCAGTTCTTC. Its translation is CASSSRSDYTNEQFF.

The rearrangement links TRBV7-8 to TRBJ2-7; D possibly corresponds to TRBD1 (5 bases). V lost 1 base to trimming and J lost 3 bases, with 10 bases between them. The CDR3 has 14 residues. Germline V gene sequence: CDR1 SGHVS, CDR2 FQNEAQ. The CDR3 here is CASSLEIQGYEQYF. DNA for the CDR3: TGTGCCAGCAGCTTAGAGATCCAGGGCTACGAGCAGTACTTC. The complete variable domain, with remaining parts taken from reference TRBV7-8 and TRBJ2-7, reads GAGVSQSPRYKVAKRGQDVALRCDPISGHVSLFWYQQALGQGPEFLTYFQNEAQLDKSGLPSDRFFAERPEGSVSTLKIQRTQQEDSAVYLCASSLEIQGYEQYFGPGTRLTVT.

The chain carries TRBV29-1 and TRBJ2-7, with D perhaps matching TRBD2 (6 bases). This CDR3 is built from 17 residues. CDR1 is SQVTM and CDR2 is ANQGSEA in the germline V gene. Trimming stripped 1 base from V and 2 bases from J, with 21 bases between. DNA of the CDR3: TGCAGCGTTGAAGGGTTAGGAGTTGGAGGGAGGACCTACGAGCAGTACTTC. As protein: CSVEGLGVGGRTYEQYF.

The V call is TRBV6-1, the J call TRBJ1-1; the match to TRBD1 covers 9 bases. The J segment lost 3 bases and the V segment lost 7 bases, leaving 6 bases of the junction unmatched. This CDR3 has 14 residues. CDR1 is MNHNS, CDR2 SASEGT, per germline. CDR3 sequence (DNA): TGTGCCAGCAAGCCGGGACAGGGAGACACTGAAGCTTTCTTT. Protein product: CASKPGQGDTEAFF.

This clone was counted between two and nine times. The chain has TRBV13 and TRBJ2-7, with TRBD2 matching 11 bases. V was pared by 5 bases and J by 3 bases, with 6 bases of the junction left unmatched. The CDR3 runs 15 residues. Germline-derived CDR1 and CDR2 are PRHDT and FYEKMQ (reference sequence). CDR3 residues: CASSNYLAGGYEQYF. In DNA form, the CDR3 reads TGTGCCAGCAGCAATTACCTAGCGGGAGGCTACGAGCAGTACTTC.

V usage is TRBV5-1 and J usage is TRBJ2-3; possibly TRBD2 for D (6 bases). The CDR3 totals 16 residues. V lost 0 bases and J lost 1, with 12 bases in between. CDR1 is SGHRS, CDR2 YFSETQ, per germline. The CDR3 spells CASSLVPSEGTDTQYF. The CDR3 DNA reads TGCGCCAGCAGCTTGGTGCCTAGCGAGGGCACAGATACGCAGTATTTT.

The V and J genes are TRBV7-3 and TRBJ2-3; the match to TRBD2 covers 12 bases. The junction had 5 bases not matched to a gene; V was cut back by 5 bases and J by 5 bases. CDR1 and CDR2 from the germline V gene are SGHTA and FQGTGA. The CDR3 covers 15 residues. CDR3 in DNA: TGTGCCAGCAGCAGACTAGCGGGAGCCCTAGATACGCAGTATTTT. Encoded protein: CASSRLAGALDTQYF.